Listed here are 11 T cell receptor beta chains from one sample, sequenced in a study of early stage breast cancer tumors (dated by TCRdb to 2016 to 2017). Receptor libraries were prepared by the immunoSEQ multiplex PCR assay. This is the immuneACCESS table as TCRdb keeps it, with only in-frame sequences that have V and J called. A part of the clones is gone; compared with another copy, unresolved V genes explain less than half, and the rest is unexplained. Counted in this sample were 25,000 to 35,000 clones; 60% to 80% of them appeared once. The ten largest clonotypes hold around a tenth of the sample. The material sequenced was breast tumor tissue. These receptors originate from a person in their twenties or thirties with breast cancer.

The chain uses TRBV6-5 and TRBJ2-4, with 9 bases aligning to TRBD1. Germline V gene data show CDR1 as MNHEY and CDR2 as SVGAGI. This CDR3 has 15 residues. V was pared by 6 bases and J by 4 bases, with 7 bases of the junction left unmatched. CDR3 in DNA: TGTGCCAGCAGCCCAGGACAGGGGACAAAAAACATTCAGTACTTC. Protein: CASSPGQGTKNIQYF.

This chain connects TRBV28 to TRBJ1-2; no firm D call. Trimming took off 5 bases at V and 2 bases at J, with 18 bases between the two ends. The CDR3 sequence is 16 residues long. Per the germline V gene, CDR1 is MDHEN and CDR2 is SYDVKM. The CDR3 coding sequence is TGTGCCAGCAGTCTAACAGCTCCGGAAGCCAACTATGGCTACACCTTC. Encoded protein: CASSLTAPEANYGYTF.

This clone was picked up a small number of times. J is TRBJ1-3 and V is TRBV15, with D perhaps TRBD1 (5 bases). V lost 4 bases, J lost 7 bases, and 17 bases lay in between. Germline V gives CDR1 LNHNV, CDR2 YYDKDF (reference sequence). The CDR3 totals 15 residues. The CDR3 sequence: CATSTPRWGRNTIYF. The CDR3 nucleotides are TGTGCCACCAGCACTCCCCGGTGGGGCAGGAACACCATATATTTT.

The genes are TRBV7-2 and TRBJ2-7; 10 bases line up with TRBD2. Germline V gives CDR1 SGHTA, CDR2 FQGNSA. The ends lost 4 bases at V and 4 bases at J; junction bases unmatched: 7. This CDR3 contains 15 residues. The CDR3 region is CASSSQAGGPYEQYF. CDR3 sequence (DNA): TGTGCCAGCAGCTCCCAAGCGGGAGGGCCATACGAGCAGTACTTC. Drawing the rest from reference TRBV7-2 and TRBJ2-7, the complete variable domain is GAGVSQSPSNKVTEKGKDVELRCDPISGHTALYWYRQSLGQGLEFLIYFQGNSAPDKSGLPSDRFSAERTGGSVSTLTIQRTQQEDSAVYLCASSSQAGGPYEQYFGPGTRLTVT.

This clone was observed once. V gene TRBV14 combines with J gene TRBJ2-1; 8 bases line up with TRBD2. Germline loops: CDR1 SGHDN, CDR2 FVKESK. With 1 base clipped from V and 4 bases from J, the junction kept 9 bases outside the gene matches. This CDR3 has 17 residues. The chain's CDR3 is CASSQAGGNAVYNEQFF. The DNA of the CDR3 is TGTGCCAGCAGCCAAGCGGGAGGGAACGCCGTATACAATGAGCAGTTCTTC.

The CDR3, as DNA: TGTGCCAGCAGCCAAGAGCAGCGGGAACAGCAGGAGACCCAGTACTTC. This sequence encodes CASSQEQREQQETQYF. This rearrangement joins TRBV4-2 to TRBJ2-5; TRBD2 agrees at 7 bases. CDR1 is LGHNA and CDR2 is YNFKEQ in the germline V gene. V lost 0 bases and J lost 5; bases outside the gene matches: 9. The CDR3 covers 16 residues.

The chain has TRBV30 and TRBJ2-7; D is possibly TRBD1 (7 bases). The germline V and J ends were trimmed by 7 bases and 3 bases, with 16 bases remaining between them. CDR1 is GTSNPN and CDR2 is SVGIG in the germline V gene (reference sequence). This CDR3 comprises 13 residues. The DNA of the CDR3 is TGTGCCTCCCAGACAGGGAGGTTCTACGAGCAGTACTTC. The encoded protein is CASQTGRFYEQYF.

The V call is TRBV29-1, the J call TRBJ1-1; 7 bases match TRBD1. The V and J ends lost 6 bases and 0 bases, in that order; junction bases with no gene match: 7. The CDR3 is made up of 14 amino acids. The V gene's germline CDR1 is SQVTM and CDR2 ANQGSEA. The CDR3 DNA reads TGCAGCGTCCAACAGGGACAGCTGAACACTGAAGCTTTCTTT. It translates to CSVQQGQLNTEAFF.

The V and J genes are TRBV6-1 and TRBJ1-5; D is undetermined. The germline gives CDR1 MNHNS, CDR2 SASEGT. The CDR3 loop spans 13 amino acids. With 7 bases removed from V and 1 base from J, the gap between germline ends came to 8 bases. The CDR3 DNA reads TGTGCCAGCAAAGGACGGAGCAATCAGCCCCAGCATTTT. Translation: CASKGRSNQPQHF.

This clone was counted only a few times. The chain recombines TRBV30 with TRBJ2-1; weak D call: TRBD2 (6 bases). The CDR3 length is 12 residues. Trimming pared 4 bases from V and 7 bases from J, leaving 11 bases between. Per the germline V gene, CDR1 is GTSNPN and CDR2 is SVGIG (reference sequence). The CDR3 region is CAWTPGRNEQFF. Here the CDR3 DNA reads TGTGCCTGGACACCGGGGAGGAATGAGCAGTTCTTC.

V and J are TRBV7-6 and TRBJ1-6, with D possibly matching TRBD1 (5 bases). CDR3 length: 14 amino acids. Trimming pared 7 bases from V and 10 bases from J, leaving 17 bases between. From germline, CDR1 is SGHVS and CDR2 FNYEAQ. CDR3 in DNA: TGTGCCAGCAAGACTGGGGGGGATTACTCACCCCTCCACTTT. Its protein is CASKTGGDYSPLHF.